This entry lists 4 T cell receptor beta chains sequenced from one sample in a study of siplizumab effects on memory and regulatory T cells (dated by TCRdb to between 2018 and 2021). The library relied on the immunoSEQ multiplex PCR assay. What TCRdb holds here is the immuneACCESS table cut down to in-frame rearrangements. Part of the clones is not present; checked against another copy, under half of the missing clones reflect an unresolved V gene, and the others are unexplained. Within this sample are approximately 100,000 clones, with about 95% of them counted one time only. Approximately 0.58% of the sample lies in the top ten. The material sequenced was Tregs sorted from blood. These receptors were taken from a human donor in good health.

This sequence joins TRBV5-1 and TRBJ2-3; 13 nucleotides align to TRBD2. Germline trimming cut 3 bases from V and 3 bases from J; bases unmatched to any gene: 7. The CDR3 consists of 17 residues. The V gene's germline CDR1 is SGHRS and CDR2 YFSETQ. CDR3 amino acids: CASSSKPGLAGTDTQYF. CDR3 DNA sequence: TGCGCCAGCAGCTCTAAACCGGGACTAGCGGGGACAGATACGCAGTATTTT. Based on the CDR3 plus reference TRBV5-1 and TRBJ2-3, the full variable domain is KAGVTQTPRYLIKTRGQQVTLSCSPISGHRSVSWYQQTPGQGLQFLFEYFSETQRNKGNFPGRFSGRQFSNSRSEMNVSTLELGDSALYLCASSSKPGLAGTDTQYFGPGTRLTVL.

This chain links TRBV2 with TRBJ2-6; D gene ambiguous. Germline assignment: CDR1 SNHLY and CDR2 FYNNEI. The CDR3 runs to 15 residues. V dropped 6 bases and J dropped 4 bases, with 13 bases sitting between them. In DNA form, the CDR3 reads TGTGCCAGCAGAGAGTTAGCTTCCGGGGCCAACGTCCTGACTTTC. It codes for CASRELASGANVLTF.

The rearrangement joins TRBV7-9 to TRBJ1-2; D is undetermined. Trimming took off 2 bases at V and 4 bases at J, with 5 bases between the two ends. Germline CDR1 reads SEHNR; CDR2 reads FQNEAQ (reference sequence). The CDR3 extends over 12 amino acids. The CDR3 DNA sequence: TGTGCCAGCAGCTTATACAGCTATGGCTACACCTTC. Protein: CASSLYSYGYTF.

This sequence joins TRBV28 and TRBJ2-7, with 7 bases fitting TRBD2. With V trimmed by 5 bases and J by 0 bases, 4 bases remained unmatched. CDR1 is MDHEN and CDR2 is SYDVKM in the germline V gene. The CDR3 spans 14 residues. The DNA of the CDR3 is TGTGCCAGCAGTGGTAGCGGGTTCTCCTACGAGCAGTACTTC. As protein: CASSGSGFSYEQYF.